Listed below are T cell receptor beta chains from one sample, sequenced in a study of naive and memory T cell subsets. TCRdb reprocessed the UMI-ligation and nested PCR reads via MiXCR and lists one record per CDR3 protein. The sample consists of tens of thousands of distinct CDR3 sequences, approximately 10% of them appearing once. Sequencing was carried out using naive CD4+ T cells from blood. These receptor sequences come from a human donor in good health. Both conserved end residues are part of each CDR3. The D gene is left open where the match is weak. The size of a clone is reported for some rows only, either as once, few or many, or as a class for expanded clones.

cdr3_aa cdr3_nt v_call clone_size d_call j_call
CATSDPPQNNEQFF TGTGCCACCAGTGATCCCCCACAGAACAATGAGCAGTTCTTC TRBV24-1 . . TRBJ2-1
CASTRGAAARAQYF TGTGCCAGCACACGAGGGGCGGCGGCCAGGGCCCAGTACTTC TRBV6-6 many . TRBJ2-5
CASTFAGFMNTEAFF TGTGCCAGCACCTTTGCAGGGTTCATGAACACTGAAGCTTTCTTT TRBV7-9 . . TRBJ1-1
CASSLGAGQARTEAFF TGCGCCAGCAGCTTGGGGGCCGGACAGGCCCGAACTGAAGCTTTCTTT TRBV5-1 many TRBD1 TRBJ1-1
CASSLTRRGDNEQFF TGTGCCAGCAGCTTAACCAGACGGGGTGACAATGAGCAGTTCTTC TRBV7-3 . . TRBJ2-1
CASSQGGTLYEQYF TGTGCCAGCAGCCAAGGCGGGACCTTATACGAGCAGTACTTC TRBV4-2 once . TRBJ2-7
CASRTDRAYSNQPQHF TGTGCCAGCAGAACCGACAGGGCGTATAGCAATCAGCCCCAGCATTTT TRBV6-2/TRBV6-3 . TRBD1 TRBJ1-5
CSVERNTEAFF TGCAGCGTTGAGCGGAACACTGAAGCTTTCTTT TRBV29-1 few . TRBJ1-1
CSVEAKGTVIPGYTF TGCAGCGTTGAAGCGAAGGGGACAGTAATTCCCGGCTACACCTTC TRBV29-1 few TRBD1 TRBJ1-2
CASSYRRDQPQHF TGTGCCAGCAGTTACCGTAGGGATCAGCCCCAGCATTTT TRBV6-2/TRBV6-3 . . TRBJ1-5